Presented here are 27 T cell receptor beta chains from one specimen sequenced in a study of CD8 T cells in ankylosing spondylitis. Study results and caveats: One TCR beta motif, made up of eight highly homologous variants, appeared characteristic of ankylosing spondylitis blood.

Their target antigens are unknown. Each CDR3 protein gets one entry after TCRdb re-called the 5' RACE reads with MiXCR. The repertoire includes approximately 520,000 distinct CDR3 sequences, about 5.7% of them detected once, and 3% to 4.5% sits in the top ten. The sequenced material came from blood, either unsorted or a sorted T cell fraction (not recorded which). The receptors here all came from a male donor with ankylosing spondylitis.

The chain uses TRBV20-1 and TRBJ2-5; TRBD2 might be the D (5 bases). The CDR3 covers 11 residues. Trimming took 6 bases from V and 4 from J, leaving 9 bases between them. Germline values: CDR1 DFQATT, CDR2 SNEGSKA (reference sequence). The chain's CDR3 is CSADWRETQYF. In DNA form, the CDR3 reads TGCAGTGCGGACTGGCGAGAGACCCAGTACTTC.

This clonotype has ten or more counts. The CDR3 reads CSGGTGVRETQYF. The DNA of the CDR3 is TGCAGCGGGGGGACAGGGGTTCGGGAGACCCAGTACTTC. The chain combines TRBV29-1 with TRBJ2-5, with TRBD1 identical over 10 bases. V lost 7 bases and J lost 5; bases outside the gene matches: 7. From germline, CDR1 is SQVTM and CDR2 ANQGSEA. CDR3 length: 13 residues.

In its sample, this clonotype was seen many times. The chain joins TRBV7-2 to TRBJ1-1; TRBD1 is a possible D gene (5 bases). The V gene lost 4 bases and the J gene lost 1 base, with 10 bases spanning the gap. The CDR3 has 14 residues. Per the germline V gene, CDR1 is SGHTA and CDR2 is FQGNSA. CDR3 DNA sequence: TGTGCCAGCAGCTATGGCAGGGCGAACACTGAAGCTTTCTTT. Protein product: CASSYGRANTEAFF.

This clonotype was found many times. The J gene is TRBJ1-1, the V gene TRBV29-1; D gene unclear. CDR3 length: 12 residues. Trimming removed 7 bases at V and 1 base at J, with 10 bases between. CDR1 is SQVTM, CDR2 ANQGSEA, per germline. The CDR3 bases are TGCAGCGGTCGTGCCCCGAACACTGAAGCTTTCTTT. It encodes CSGRAPNTEAFF.

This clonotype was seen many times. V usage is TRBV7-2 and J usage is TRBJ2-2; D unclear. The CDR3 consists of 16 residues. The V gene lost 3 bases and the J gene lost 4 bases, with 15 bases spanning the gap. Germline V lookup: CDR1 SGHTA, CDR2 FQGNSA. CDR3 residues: CASSFDSRRSTGELFF. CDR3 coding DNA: TGTGCCAGCAGCTTCGATTCCAGGCGAAGCACCGGGGAGCTGTTTTTT.

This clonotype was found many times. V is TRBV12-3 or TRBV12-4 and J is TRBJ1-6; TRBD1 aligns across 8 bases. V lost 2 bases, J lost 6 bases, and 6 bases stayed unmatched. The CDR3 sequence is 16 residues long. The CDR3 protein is CASSLYSGQANSPLHF. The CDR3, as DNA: TGTGCCAGCAGTTTATATTCGGGACAGGCTAATTCACCCCTCCACTTT.

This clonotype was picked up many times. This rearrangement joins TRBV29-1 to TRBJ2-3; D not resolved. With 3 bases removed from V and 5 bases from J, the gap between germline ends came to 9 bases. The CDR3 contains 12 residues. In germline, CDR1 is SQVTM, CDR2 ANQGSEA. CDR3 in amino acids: CSVDTSLDTQYF. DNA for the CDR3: TGCAGCGTTGATACTTCTCTAGATACGCAGTATTTT.

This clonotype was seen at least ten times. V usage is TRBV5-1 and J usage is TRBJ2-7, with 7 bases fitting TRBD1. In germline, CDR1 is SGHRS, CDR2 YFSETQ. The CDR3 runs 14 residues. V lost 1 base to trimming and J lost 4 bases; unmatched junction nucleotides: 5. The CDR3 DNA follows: TGCGCCAGCAGCTTGAGGCAGGGGGAGTACGAGCAGTACTTC. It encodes CASSLRQGEYEQYF.

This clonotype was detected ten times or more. The CDR3 nucleotides read TGTGCCAGCAGCCTTGGGACAGGCAATGAGCAGTTCTTC. Translating it yields CASSLGTGNEQFF. The V and J genes are TRBV7-2 and TRBJ2-1; 8 bases align to TRBD1. CDR1 is SGHTA, CDR2 FQGNSA, per germline. Unmatched junction bases numbered 3, after V lost 5 bases and J lost 6 bases. The CDR3 sequence is 13 residues long.

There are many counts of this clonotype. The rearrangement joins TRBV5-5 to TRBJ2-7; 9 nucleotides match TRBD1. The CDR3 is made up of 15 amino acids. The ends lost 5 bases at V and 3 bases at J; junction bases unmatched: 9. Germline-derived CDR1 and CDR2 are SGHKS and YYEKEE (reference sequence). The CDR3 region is CASSYRDRAYYEQYF. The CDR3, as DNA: TGTGCCAGCAGTTACCGGGACAGGGCTTACTACGAGCAGTACTTC.

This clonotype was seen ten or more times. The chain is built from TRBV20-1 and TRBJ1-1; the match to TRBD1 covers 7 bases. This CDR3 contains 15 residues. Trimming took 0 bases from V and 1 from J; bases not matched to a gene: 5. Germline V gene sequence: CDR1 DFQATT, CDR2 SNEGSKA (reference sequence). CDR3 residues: CSARDPTGSNTEAFF. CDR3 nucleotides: TGCAGTGCTAGAGATCCGACAGGGTCGAACACTGAAGCTTTCTTT.

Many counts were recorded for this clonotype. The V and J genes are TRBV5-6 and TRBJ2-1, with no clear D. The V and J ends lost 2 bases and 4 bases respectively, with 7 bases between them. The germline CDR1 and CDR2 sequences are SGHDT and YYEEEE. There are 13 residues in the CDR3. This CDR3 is CASSFLEYNEQFF. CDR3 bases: TGTGCCAGCAGCTTCCTAGAGTACAATGAGCAGTTCTTC. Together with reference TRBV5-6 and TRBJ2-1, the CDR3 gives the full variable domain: DAGVTQSPTHLIKTRGQQVTLRCSPKSGHDTVSWYQQALGQGPQFIFQYYEEEERQRGNFPDRFSGHQFPNYSSELNVNALLLGDSALYLCASSFLEYNEQFFGPGTRLTVL.

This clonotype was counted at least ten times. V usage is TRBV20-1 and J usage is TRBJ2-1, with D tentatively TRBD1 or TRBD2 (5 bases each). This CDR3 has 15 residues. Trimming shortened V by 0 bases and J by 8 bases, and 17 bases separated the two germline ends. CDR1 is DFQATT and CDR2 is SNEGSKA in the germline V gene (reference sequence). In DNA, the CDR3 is TGCAGTGCTAGAGATCTGGGGGATATCCTGGATGAGCAGTTCTTC. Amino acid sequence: CSARDLGDILDEQFF.

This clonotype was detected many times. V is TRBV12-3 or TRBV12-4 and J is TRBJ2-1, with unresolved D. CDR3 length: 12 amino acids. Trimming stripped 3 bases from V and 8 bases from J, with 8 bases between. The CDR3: CASSFSVDEQFF. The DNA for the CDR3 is TGTGCCAGCAGTTTCAGCGTGGATGAGCAGTTCTTC.

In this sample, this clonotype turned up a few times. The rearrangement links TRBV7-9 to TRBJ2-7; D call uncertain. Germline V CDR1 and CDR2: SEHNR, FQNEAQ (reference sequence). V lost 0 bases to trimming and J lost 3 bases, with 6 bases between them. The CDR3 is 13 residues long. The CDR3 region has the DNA TGTGCCAGCAGCTTAGCGTACGGCTACGAGCAGTACTTC. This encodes CASSLAYGYEQYF.

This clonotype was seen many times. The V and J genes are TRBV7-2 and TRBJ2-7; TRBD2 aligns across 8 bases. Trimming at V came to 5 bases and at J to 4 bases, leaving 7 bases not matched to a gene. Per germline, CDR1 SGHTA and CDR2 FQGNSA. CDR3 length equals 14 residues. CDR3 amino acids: CASSPGGSSYEQYF. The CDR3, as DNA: TGTGCCAGCAGCCCGGGGGGGTCCTCATACGAGCAGTACTTC.

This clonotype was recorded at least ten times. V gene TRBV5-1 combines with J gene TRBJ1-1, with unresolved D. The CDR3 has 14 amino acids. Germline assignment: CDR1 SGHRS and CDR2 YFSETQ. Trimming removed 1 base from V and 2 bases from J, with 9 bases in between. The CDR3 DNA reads TGCGCCAGCAGCTTGCTCGCAGTTAACACTGAAGCTTTCTTT. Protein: CASSLLAVNTEAFF.

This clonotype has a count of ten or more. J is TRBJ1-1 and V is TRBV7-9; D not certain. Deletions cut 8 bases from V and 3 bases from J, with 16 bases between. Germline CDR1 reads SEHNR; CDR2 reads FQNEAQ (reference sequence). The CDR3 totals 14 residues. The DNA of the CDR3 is TGTGCCAGCTGCCAGGTGGGTAGAGACACTGAAGCTTTCTTT. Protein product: CASCQVGRDTEAFF.

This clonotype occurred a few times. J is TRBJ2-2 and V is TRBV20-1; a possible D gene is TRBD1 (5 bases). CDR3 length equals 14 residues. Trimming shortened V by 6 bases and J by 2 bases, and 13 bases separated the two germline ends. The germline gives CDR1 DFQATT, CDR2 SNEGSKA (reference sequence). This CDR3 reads CSARDRYNTGELFF. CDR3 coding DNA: TGCAGTGCCCGCGACAGATACAACACCGGGGAGCTGTTTTTT.

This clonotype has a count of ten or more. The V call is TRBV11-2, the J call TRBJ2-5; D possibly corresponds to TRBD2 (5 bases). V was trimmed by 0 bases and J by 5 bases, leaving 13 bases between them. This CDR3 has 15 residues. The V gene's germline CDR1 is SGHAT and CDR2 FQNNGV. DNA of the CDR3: TGTGCCAGCAGCTTAGATACGGGCGGCGGGGAGACCCAGTACTTC. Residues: CASSLDTGGGETQYF.

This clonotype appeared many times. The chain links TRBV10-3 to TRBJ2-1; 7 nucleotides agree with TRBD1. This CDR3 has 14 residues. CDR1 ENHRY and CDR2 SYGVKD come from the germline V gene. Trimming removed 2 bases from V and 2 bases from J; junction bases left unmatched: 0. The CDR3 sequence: CAISEDRAYNEQFF. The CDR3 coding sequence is TGTGCCATCAGTGAGGACAGGGCCTACAATGAGCAGTTCTTC.

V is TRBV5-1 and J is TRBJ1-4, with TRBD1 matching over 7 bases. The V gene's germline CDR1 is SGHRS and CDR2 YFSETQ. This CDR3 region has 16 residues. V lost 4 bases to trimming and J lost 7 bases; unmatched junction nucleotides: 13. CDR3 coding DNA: TGCGCCAGCAGCCCCGGGAGCCAGGGGGGGCGTGAAAAACTGTTTTTT. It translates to CASSPGSQGGREKLFF.

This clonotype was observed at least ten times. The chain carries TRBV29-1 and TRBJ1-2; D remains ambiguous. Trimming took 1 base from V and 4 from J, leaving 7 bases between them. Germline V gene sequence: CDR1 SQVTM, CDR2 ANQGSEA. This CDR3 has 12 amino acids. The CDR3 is CSVEGHAYGYTF. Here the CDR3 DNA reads TGCAGCGTTGAAGGGCACGCCTATGGCTACACCTTC.

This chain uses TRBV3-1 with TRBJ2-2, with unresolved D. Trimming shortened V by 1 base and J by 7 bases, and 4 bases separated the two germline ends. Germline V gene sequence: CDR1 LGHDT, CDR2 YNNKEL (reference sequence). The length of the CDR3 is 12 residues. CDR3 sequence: CASSQVGGELFF. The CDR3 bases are TGTGCCAGCAGCCAAGTAGGCGGGGAGCTGTTTTTT.

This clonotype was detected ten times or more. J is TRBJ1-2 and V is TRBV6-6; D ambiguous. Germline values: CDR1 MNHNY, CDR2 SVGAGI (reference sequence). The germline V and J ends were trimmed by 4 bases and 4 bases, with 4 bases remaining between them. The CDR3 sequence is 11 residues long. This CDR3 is CASSSSYGYTF. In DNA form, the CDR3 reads TGTGCCAGCAGTTCCAGCTATGGCTACACCTTC.

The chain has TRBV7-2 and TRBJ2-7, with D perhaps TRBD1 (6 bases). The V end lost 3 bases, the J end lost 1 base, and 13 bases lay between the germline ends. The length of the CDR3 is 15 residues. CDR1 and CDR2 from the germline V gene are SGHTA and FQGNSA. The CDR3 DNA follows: TGTGCCAGCAGCTTTGCTCCCGGGACATCCTACGAGCAGTACTTC. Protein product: CASSFAPGTSYEQYF.

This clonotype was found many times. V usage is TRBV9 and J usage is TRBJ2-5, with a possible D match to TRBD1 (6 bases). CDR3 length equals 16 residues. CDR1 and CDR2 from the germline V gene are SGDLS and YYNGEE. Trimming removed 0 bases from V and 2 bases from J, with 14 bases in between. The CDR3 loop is CASSVAPFGQQETQYF. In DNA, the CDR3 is TGTGCCAGCAGCGTAGCCCCCTTTGGACAGCAAGAGACCCAGTACTTC.